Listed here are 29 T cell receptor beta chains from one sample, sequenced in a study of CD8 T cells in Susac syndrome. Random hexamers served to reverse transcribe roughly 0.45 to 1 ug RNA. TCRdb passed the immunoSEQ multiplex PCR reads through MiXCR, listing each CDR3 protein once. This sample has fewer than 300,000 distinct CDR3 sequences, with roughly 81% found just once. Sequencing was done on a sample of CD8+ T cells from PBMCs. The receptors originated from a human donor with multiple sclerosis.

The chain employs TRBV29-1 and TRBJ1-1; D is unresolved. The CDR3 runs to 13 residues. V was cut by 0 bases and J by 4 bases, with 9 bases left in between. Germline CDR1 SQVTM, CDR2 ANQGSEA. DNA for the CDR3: TGCAGCGTTGAAGATCATGTGGGCACTGAAGCTTTCTTT. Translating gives CSVEDHVGTEAFF.

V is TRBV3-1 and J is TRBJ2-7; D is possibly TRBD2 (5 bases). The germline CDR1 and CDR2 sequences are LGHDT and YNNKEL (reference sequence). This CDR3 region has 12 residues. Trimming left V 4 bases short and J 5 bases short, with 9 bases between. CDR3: CASSRTRNEQYF. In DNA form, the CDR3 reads TGTGCCAGCAGCCGTACTAGAAACGAGCAGTACTTC.

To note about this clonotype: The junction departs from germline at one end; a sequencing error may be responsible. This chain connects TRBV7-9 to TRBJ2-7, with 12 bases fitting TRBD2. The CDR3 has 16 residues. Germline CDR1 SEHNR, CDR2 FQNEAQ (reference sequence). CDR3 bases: TGTGCCAACAGCTCCCCTAGCGGGAGGGCTCGGTACGAGCAGTACTTC. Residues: CANSSPSGRARYEQYF.

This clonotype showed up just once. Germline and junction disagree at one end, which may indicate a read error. In DNA, the CDR3 is TGTGTCAGCACGGGGCAGAGCACAGATACGCAGTATTTT. Translated, it gives CVSTGQSTDTQYF. The chain combines TRBV27 with TRBJ2-3; possibly TRBD1 or TRBD2 for D (5 bases each). CDR3 length: 13 amino acids. Germline values: CDR1 MNHEY, CDR2 SMNVEV (reference sequence).

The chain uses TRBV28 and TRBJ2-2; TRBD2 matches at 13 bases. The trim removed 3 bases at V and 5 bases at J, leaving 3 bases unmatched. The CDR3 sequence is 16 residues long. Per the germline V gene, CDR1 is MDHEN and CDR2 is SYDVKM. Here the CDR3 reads CASSFQGLAGTGELFF. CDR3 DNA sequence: TGTGCCAGCAGTTTTCAGGGACTAGCGGGGACCGGGGAGCTGTTTTTT.

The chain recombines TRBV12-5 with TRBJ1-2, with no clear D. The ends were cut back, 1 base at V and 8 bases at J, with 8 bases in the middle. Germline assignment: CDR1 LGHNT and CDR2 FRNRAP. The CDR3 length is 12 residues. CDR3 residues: CASGLGQEGYTF. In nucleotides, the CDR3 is TGTGCTAGTGGTTTGGGCCAGGAGGGCTACACCTTC. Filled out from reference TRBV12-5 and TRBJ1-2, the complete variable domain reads DARVTQTPRHKVTEMGQEVTMRCQPILGHNTVFWYRQTMMQGLELLAYFRNRAPLDDSGMPKDRFSAEMPDATLATLKIQPSEPRDSAVYFCASGLGQEGYTFGSGTRLTVV.

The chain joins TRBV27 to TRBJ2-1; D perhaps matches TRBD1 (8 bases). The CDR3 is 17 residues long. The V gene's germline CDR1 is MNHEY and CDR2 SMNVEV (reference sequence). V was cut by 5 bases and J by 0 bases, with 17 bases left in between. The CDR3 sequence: CASSEHRGGSSYNEQFF. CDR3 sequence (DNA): TGTGCCAGCAGTGAACACAGGGGGGGCAGCTCCTACAATGAGCAGTTCTTC.

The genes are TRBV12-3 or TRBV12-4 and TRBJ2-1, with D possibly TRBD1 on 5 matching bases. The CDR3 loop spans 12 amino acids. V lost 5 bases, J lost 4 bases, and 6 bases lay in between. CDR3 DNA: TGTGCCAGCAGTCCAGGGTACAATGAGCAGTTCTTC. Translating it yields CASSPGYNEQFF.

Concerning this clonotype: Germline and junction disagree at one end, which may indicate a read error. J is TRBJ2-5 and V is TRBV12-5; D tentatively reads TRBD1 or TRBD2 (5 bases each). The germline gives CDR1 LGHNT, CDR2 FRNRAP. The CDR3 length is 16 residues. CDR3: CTSGLRDGRFQETQYF. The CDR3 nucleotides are TGTACTAGTGGTCTCCGGGACGGACGGTTCCAAGAGACCCAGTACTTC.

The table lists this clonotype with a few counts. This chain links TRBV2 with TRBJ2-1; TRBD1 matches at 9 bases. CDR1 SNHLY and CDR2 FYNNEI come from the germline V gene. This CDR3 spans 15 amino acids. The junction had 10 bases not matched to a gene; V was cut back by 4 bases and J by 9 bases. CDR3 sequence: CASSVAGTGTGEQFF. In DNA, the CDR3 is TGTGCCAGCAGTGTAGCCGGGACAGGGACGGGTGAGCAGTTCTTC.

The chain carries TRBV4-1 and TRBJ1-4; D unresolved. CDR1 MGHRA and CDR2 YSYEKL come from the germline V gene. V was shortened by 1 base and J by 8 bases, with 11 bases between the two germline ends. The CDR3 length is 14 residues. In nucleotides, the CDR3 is TGCGCCAGCAGCCAAGTGGTGTCCAGAGAAAAACTGTTTTTT. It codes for CASSQVVSREKLFF.

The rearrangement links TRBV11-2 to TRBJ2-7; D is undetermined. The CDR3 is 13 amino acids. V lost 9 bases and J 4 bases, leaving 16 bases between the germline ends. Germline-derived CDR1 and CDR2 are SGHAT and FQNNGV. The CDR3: CASSRVEGYEQYF. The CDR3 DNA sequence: TGTGCCAGTTCACGGGTTGAAGGGTACGAGCAGTACTTC.

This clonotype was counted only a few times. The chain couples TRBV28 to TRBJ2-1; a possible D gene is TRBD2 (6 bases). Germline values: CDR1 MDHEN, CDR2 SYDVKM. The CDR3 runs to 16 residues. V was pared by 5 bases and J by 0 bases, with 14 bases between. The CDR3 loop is CASSPRSGSSYNEQFF. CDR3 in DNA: TGTGCCAGCAGTCCCCGTAGCGGAAGCTCCTACAATGAGCAGTTCTTC.

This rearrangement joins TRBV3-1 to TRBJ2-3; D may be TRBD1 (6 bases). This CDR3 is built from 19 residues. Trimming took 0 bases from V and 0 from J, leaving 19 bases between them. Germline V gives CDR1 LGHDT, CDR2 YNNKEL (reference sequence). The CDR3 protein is CASSQEWQTGIPSTDTQYF. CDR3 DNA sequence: TGTGCCAGCAGCCAAGAATGGCAAACAGGGATCCCTAGCACAGATACGCAGTATTTT.

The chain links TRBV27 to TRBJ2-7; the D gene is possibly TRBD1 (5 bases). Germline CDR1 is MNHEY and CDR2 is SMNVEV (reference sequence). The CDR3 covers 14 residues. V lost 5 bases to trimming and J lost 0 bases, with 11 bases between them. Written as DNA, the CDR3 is TGTGCCAGCAGTCCCGGACACCTCTCCTACGAGCAGTACTTC. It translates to CASSPGHLSYEQYF.

The CDR3 DNA reads TGCAGTGCTAGAAACCCAGGGTACTATGGCTACACCTTC. Its translation: CSARNPGYYGYTF. The V call is TRBV20-1, the J call TRBJ1-2, with a tentative D call TRBD1 (5 bases). There are 13 residues in the CDR3. Between the trimmed V and J ends, which lost 2 bases and 3 bases, there was a span of 10 bases. CDR1 and CDR2 from the germline V gene are DFQATT and SNEGSKA (reference sequence).

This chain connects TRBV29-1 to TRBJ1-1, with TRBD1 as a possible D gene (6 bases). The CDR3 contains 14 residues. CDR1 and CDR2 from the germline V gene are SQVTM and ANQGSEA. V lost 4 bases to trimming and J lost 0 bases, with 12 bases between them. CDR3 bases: TGCAGCGTTGCGGGTAGGGGGATGAACACTGAAGCTTTCTTT. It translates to CSVAGRGMNTEAFF.

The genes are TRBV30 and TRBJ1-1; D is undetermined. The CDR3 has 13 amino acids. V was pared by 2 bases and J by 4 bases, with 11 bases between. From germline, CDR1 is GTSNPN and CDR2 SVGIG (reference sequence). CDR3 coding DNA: TGTGCCTGGAGTATTGGTGGGAGCACTGAAGCTTTCTTT. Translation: CAWSIGGSTEAFF.

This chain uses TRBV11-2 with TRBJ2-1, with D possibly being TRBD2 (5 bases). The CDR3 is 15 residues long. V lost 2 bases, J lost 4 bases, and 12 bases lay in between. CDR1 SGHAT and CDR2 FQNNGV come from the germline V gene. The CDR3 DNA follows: TGTGCCAGCAGCTTAACAGTGGACTCGTACAATGAGCAGTTCTTC. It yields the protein CASSLTVDSYNEQFF.

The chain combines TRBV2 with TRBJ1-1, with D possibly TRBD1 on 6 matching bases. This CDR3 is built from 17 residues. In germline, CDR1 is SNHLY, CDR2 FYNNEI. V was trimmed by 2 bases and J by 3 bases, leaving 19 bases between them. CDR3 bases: TGTGCCAGCAGTGAATGGGGGGGGCTGGATTTGGACACTGAAGCTTTCTTT. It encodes CASSEWGGLDLDTEAFF.

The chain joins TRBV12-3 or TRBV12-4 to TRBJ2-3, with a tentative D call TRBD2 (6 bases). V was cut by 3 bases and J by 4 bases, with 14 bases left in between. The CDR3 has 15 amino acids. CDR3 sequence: CASSFGRREPDTQYF. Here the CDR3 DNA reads TGTGCCAGCAGTTTTGGAAGGAGGGAACCAGATACGCAGTATTTT.

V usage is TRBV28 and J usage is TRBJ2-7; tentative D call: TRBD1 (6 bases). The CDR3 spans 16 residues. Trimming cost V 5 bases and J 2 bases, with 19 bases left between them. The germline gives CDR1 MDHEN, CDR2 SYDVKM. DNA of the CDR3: TGTGCCAGCAGTGGAACAGGGTCCCTTGAGGCCTACGAGCAGTACTTC. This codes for CASSGTGSLEAYEQYF.

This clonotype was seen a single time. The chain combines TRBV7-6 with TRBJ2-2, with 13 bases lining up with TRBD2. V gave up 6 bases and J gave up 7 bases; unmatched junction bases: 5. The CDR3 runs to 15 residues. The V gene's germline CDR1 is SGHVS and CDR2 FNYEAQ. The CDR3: CASSGLAGVVGELFF. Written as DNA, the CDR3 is TGTGCCAGCAGTGGACTAGCGGGAGTGGTCGGGGAGCTGTTTTTT.

The CDR3 DNA reads TGTGCCAGCAGTTATGTTGTTAGCGAGTCCTACAATGAGCAGTTCTTC. As protein: CASSYVVSESYNEQFF. The V gene is TRBV6-5, the J gene TRBJ2-1; a weak D match, TRBD2 (5 bases). The V end lost 3 bases, the J end lost 1 base, and 13 bases lay between the germline ends. The CDR3 runs to 16 residues. Germline lookup yields CDR1 MNHEY and CDR2 SVGAGI.

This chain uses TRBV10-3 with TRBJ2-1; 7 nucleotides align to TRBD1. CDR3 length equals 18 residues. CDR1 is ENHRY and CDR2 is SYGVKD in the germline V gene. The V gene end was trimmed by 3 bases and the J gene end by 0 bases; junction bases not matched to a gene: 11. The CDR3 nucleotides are TGTGCCATCAGTGAAAACAGGGGAAGGGTGACCTCCTACAATGAGCAGTTCTTC. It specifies CAISENRGRVTSYNEQFF.

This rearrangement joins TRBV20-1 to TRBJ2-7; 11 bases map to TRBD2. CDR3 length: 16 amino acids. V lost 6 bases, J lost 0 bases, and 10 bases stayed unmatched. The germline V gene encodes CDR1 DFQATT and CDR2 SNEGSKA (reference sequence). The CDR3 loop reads CSAPRLTSGSSYEQYF. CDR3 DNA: TGCAGTGCCCCACGCCTCACTAGCGGGAGCTCCTACGAGCAGTACTTC.

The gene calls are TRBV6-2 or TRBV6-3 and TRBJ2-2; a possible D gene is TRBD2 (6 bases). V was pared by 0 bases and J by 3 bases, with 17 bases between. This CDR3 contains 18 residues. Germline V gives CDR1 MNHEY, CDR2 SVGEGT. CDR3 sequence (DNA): TGTGCCAGCAGTTACTCGAGGGGAGTAGCGGTACACACCGGGGAGCTGTTTTTT. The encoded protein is CASSYSRGVAVHTGELFF.

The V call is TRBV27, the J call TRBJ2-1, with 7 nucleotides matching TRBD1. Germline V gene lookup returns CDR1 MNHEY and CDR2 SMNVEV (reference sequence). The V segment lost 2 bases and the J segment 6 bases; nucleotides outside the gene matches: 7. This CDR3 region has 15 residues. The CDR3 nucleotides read TGTGCCAGCAGTTTAACCGGGACAGCGCTCAATGAGCAGTTCTTC. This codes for CASSLTGTALNEQFF.

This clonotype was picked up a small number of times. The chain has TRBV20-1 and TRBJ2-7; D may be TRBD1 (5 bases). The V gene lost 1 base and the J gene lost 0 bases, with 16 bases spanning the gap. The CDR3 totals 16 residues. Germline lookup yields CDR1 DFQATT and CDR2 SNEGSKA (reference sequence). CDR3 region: CSARVVGRESSYEQYF. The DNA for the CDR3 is TGCAGTGCTAGAGTCGTGGGCAGGGAAAGCTCCTACGAGCAGTACTTC.